The next 29 T cell receptor beta chains were all read from a single sample in a study of blood T cells in healthy people across ages. PCR was performed a second time for about 7 to 12 cycles using a sample-barcoded 5' primer and a J-beta primer mix. TCRdb reprocessed the 5' RACE reads with MiXCR, giving one entry per CDR3 protein. The table records around 900,000 distinct CDR3 sequences, 25% to 30% of them present only once. Input material: blood. Source of these receptors: a woman aged 80 or over in good health.

Notes on this clonotype: This may stem from a read error, because a much larger clone lies one nucleotide away. The genes are TRBV7-2 and TRBJ2-3; TRBD2 matches at 9 bases. The CDR3 loop spans 15 amino acids. Germline loops: CDR1 SGHTA, CDR2 FQGNSA. CDR3 in amino acids: CASSLRAGGADTQDF. CDR3 DNA: TGTGCCAGCAGCTTACGAGCGGGGGGAGCAGATACGCAGGATTTT. The full variable domain, completed using reference TRBV7-2 and TRBJ2-3, is GAGVSQSPSNKVTEKGKDVELRCDPISGHTALYWYRQSLGQGLEFLIYFQGNSAPDKSGLPSDRFSAERTGGSVSTLTIQRTQQEDSAVYLCASSLRAGGADTQDFGPGTRLTVL.

The J gene is TRBJ1-2, the V gene TRBV7-2; D is ambiguous. Germline V gene data show CDR1 as SGHTA and CDR2 as FQGNSA. V dropped 7 bases and J dropped 2 bases, with 17 bases sitting between them. The CDR3 is made up of 15 amino acids. DNA of the CDR3: TGTGCCAGCACCTACTTGGGCAGCGAAAACTATGGCTACACCTTC. Protein product: CASTYLGSENYGYTF.

Many counts were recorded for this clonotype. At one end, the junction sequence differs from germline, possibly due to a read error. The chain links TRBV4-3 to TRBJ2-7; D is ambiguous. The CDR3 spans 13 residues. Per the germline V gene, CDR1 is LGHNA and CDR2 is YSLEER. The CDR3 DNA follows: TGTGCCAGCAGCCAAGATATCTCCTACGAGCAGTACTTC. Protein product: CASSQDISYEQYF.

This clonotype came up a few times. This may stem from a read error, because a much larger clone lies one nucleotide away. The chain recombines TRBV7-2 with TRBJ2-4, with TRBD1 identical over 7 bases. Looked up from germline, CDR1 is SGHTA and CDR2 is FQGNSA. This CDR3 contains 15 residues. The junction had 4 bases not matched to a gene; V was cut back by 5 bases and J by 0 bases. CDR3 DNA: TGTGCCAGCAGCATGGGGACAGTAGCCAAAAACATTCAGTACTTC. Translation gives CASSMGTVAKNIQYF.

The chain employs TRBV5-1 and TRBJ1-1; 8 bases fit TRBD1. V was pared by 3 bases and J by 5 bases, with 15 bases of the junction left unmatched. Germline V gene data show CDR1 as SGHRS and CDR2 as YFSETQ. CDR3 size: 17 residues. CDR3 residues: CASSSQPGGDRPTEAFF. The CDR3 DNA reads as TGCGCCAGCAGCTCCCAACCCGGCGGGGACAGGCCGACTGAAGCTTTCTTT.

The CDR3 DNA reads TGCGCCAGCAGCCCACAGGAAGGACCGGGCACAGATACGCAGTATTTT. Protein sequence: CASSPQEGPGTDTQYF. The gene calls are TRBV4-1 and TRBJ2-3; perhaps TRBD1 as D (5 bases). V lost 4 bases to trimming and J lost 1 base, with 15 bases between them. Germline CDR1 is MGHRA and CDR2 is YSYEKL. This CDR3 has 16 amino acids.

Points on this clonotype: Being one base from a much bigger clone, this may be a read error. V usage is TRBV5-1 and J usage is TRBJ1-2; possible D gene TRBD1, 6 bases. The CDR3 has 14 residues. The germline V gene has CDR1 SGHRS and CDR2 YFSETQ. V dropped 4 bases and J dropped 0 bases, with 10 bases sitting between them. CDR3 region: CASSGGTTNYGYTF. CDR3 bases: TGCGCCAGCAGCGGCGGGACAACTAACTATGGCTACACCTTC.

The sample holds a few counts of this clonotype. A read error is possible here, since a much larger clone lies one base away. The chain uses TRBV20-1 and TRBJ2-3, with D tentatively TRBD1 (6 bases). The CDR3 has 12 amino acids. Germline V CDR1 and CDR2: DFQATT, SNEGSKA (reference sequence). CDR3 in amino acids: CRGMGAVDTQYF. CDR3 coding DNA: TGCAGGGGAATGGGGGCGGTAGATACGCAGTATTTT.

As to this clonotype: A read error is possible here, since a much larger clone lies one base away. The chain recombines TRBV7-8 with TRBJ1-2; D call uncertain. The germline V gene has CDR1 SGHVS and CDR2 FQNEAQ. The length of the CDR3 is 13 residues. V lost 1 base, J lost 8 bases, and 11 bases lay in between. In DNA form, the CDR3 reads TGTGCCAGCAGCTTAGGGGTGACCGAGGGCTACACCTTC. This gives the protein CASSLGVTEGYTF. The complete variable domain, with remaining parts taken from reference TRBV7-8 and TRBJ1-2, reads GAGVSQSPRYKVAKRGQDVALRCDPISGHVSLFWYQQALGQGPEFLTYFQNEAQLDKSGLPSDRFFAERPEGSVSTLKIQRTQQEDSAVYLCASSLGVTEGYTFGSGTRLTVV.

The rearrangement joins TRBV12-3 or TRBV12-4 to TRBJ1-1, with unresolved D. Trimming removed 5 bases at V and 4 bases at J, with 11 bases between. The CDR3 is 13 residues long. In DNA form, the CDR3 reads TGTGCCAGCAGTCAAGACATTATCACTGAAGCTTTCTTT. Translated, it gives CASSQDIITEAFF.

Concerning this clonotype itself: This may stem from a read error, because a much larger clone lies one nucleotide away. V and J are TRBV18 and TRBJ2-3, with D tentatively TRBD2 (5 bases). Trimming took off 5 bases at V and 0 bases at J, with 18 bases between the two ends. Germline V gene lookup returns CDR1 KGHSH and CDR2 LQKENI. CDR3 length: 17 residues. CDR3 DNA: TGTGCCAGCTCATTACACGGGGTGTCAACTAGCACAGATACGCAGTATTTT. Its translation is CASSLHGVSTSTDTQYF.

This clonotype was seen ten or more times. This sequence joins TRBV20-1 and TRBJ2-5; D not resolved. This CDR3 has 13 residues. The germline V and J ends were trimmed by 0 bases and 5 bases, with 10 bases remaining between them. From germline, CDR1 is DFQATT and CDR2 SNEGSKA (reference sequence). The CDR3 reads CSARDLRVETQYF. The DNA for the CDR3 is TGCAGTGCTAGAGATCTTAGAGTGGAGACCCAGTACTTC.

The rearrangement joins TRBV6-2 or TRBV6-3 to TRBJ2-2; TRBD2 might be the D (6 bases). Germline V gene data show CDR1 as MNHEY and CDR2 as SVGEGT. This CDR3 region has 14 residues. Trimming cost V 11 bases and J 1 base, with 14 bases left between them. As DNA, the CDR3 is TGTGCCCCCCGGAGGGCGGAGAACACCGGGGAGCTGTTTTTT. This sequence encodes CAPRRAENTGELFF.

The chain joins TRBV28 to TRBJ1-3; D may be TRBD1 (5 bases). V shed 5 bases and J shed 4 bases, with 15 bases lying between them. Germline lookup yields CDR1 MDHEN and CDR2 SYDVKM. The CDR3 length is 15 residues. CDR3 in amino acids: CASSPGVGAGNTIYF. In DNA form, the CDR3 reads TGTGCCAGCAGTCCCGGCGTAGGGGCAGGAAACACCATATATTTT.

The V call is TRBV9, the J call TRBJ2-3; 8 nucleotides match TRBD2. Germline V CDR1 and CDR2: SGDLS, YYNGEE. The CDR3 has 15 amino acids. Germline trimming cut 1 base from V and 3 bases from J; bases unmatched to any gene: 4. This chain's CDR3 is CASSVTGGETDTQYF. The CDR3 coding sequence is TGTGCCAGCAGCGTAACGGGGGGGGAGACAGATACGCAGTATTTT.

This clonotype has at least ten counts. This rearrangement joins TRBV7-2 to TRBJ2-3; perhaps D is TRBD1 or TRBD2 (5 bases each). The germline gives CDR1 SGHTA, CDR2 FQGNSA. Between the trimmed V and J ends, which lost 3 bases and 3 bases, there was a span of 16 bases. The length of the CDR3 is 16 residues. CDR3 residues: CASSFDSGLKTDTQYF. For the CDR3, the DNA is TGTGCCAGCAGCTTTGACTCGGGGCTGAAGACAGATACGCAGTATTTT.

This clonotype occurred many times. The chain joins TRBV7-8 to TRBJ2-7, with TRBD2 identical over 8 bases. V shed 5 bases and J 3 bases; nucleotides not matched to a gene: 12. CDR1 and CDR2 from the germline V gene are SGHVS and FQNEAQ. The CDR3 spans 16 residues. The CDR3 nucleotides read TGTGCCAGCAGCCCCCTCGGAGCGGGGGACCACTACGAGCAGTACTTC. As protein: CASSPLGAGDHYEQYF.

Notes on this clonotype: A much larger clone differs from this one at a single base, so this may be a read error. V is TRBV7-9 and J is TRBJ2-1; D ambiguous. CDR3 length equals 15 residues. Germline assignment: CDR1 SEHNR and CDR2 FQNEAQ (reference sequence). Trimming left V 0 bases short and J 5 bases short, with 11 bases between. CDR3 protein: CASSLAVLSNNEQFF. In DNA, the CDR3 is TGTGCCAGCAGCTTAGCGGTTCTATCTAACAATGAGCAGTTCTTC.

Points on this clonotype: Given a much more abundant clone one base away, this may be a read error. V and J are TRBV18 and TRBJ1-1; tentatively, D is TRBD1 (6 bases). The germline V gene has CDR1 KGHSH and CDR2 LQKENI. CDR3 size: 17 residues. CDR3 in amino acids: CASPPNRQGRLDTEAFF. CDR3 DNA: TGTGCCAGCCCACCAAATCGGCAGGGGCGATTGGACACTGAAGCTTTCTTT.

The CDR3 DNA follows: TGTGCCAGCAGCTCCAGCAGGGACCCAGCAAACTATGGCTACACCTTC. Its protein is CASSSSRDPANYGYTF. The chain combines TRBV7-9 with TRBJ1-2, with D possibly being TRBD1 (5 bases). With 4 bases removed from V and 2 bases from J, the gap between germline ends came to 17 bases. This CDR3 spans 16 amino acids. Germline-derived CDR1 and CDR2 are SEHNR and FQNEAQ (reference sequence).

Details on this clonotype: At one of its ends the junction is not consistent with the germline gene, which may arise from a read error. The chain links TRBV20-1 to TRBJ1-6, with TRBD1 matching over 7 bases. CDR1 DFQATT and CDR2 SNEGSKA come from the germline V gene (reference sequence). The CDR3 has 15 amino acids. CDR3 DNA: TGCAGTGCTGCAGACCGACAGGGTGCCTATTCACCCCCCCACTTT. Translation: CSAADRQGAYSPPHF.

This clonotype showed up many times. V is TRBV6-2 or TRBV6-3 and J is TRBJ1-5, with a possible D match to TRBD1 (6 bases). This CDR3 has 17 residues. Germline V gene lookup returns CDR1 MNHEY and CDR2 SVGEGT. Trimming pared 2 bases from V and 4 bases from J, leaving 18 bases between. The CDR3 spells CASSYRDIKRVNQPQHF. In DNA form, the CDR3 reads TGTGCCAGCAGTTACAGGGACATCAAGAGGGTAAATCAGCCCCAGCATTTT.

This clonotype was detected many times. V usage is TRBV9 and J usage is TRBJ2-5; 9 bases agree with TRBD2. Germline V gives CDR1 SGDLS, CDR2 YYNGEE. J gave up 2 bases and V 4 bases, and 6 bases lay outside the gene matches. The CDR3 is made up of 15 amino acids. CDR3 in DNA: TGTGCCAGCAGCCCGCGGACTAGCGAGCAAGAGACCCAGTACTTC. It yields the protein CASSPRTSEQETQYF.

This clonotype has a single count. V gene TRBV6-5 combines with J gene TRBJ1-5; 9 bases map to TRBD1. The J segment lost 1 base and the V segment lost 6 bases, leaving 4 bases of the junction unmatched. From germline, CDR1 is MNHEY and CDR2 SVGAGI. There are 15 residues in the CDR3. The CDR3 is CASSTGTGSNQPQHF. The CDR3 DNA sequence: TGTGCCAGCAGCACTGGGACAGGGAGCAATCAGCCCCAGCATTTT.

Ten or more counts support this clonotype. The chain is built from TRBV9 and TRBJ2-7, with D perhaps matching TRBD1 (6 bases). Trimming stripped 5 bases from V and 6 bases from J, with 18 bases between. CDR1 and CDR2 from the germline V gene are SGDLS and YYNGEE. The CDR3 is 14 residues long. The CDR3 here is CASSRTGNPTEQYF. The DNA of the CDR3 is TGTGCCAGCAGTAGAACAGGGAACCCCACCGAGCAGTACTTC.

This clonotype was seen many times. The chain has TRBV20-1 and TRBJ1-2; tentatively, D is TRBD1 (5 bases). The CDR3 contains 12 residues. Per the germline V gene, CDR1 is DFQATT and CDR2 is SNEGSKA (reference sequence). Trimming cost V 1 base and J 4 bases, with 7 bases left between them. CDR3 in amino acids: CSARVGGYGYTF. The CDR3 region has the DNA TGCAGTGCTAGAGTGGGGGGCTATGGCTACACCTTC.

This clonotype has a count of ten or more. The V and J genes are TRBV7-8 and TRBJ2-7, with D possibly being TRBD1 (6 bases). Looked up from germline, CDR1 is SGHVS and CDR2 is FQNEAQ. This CDR3 contains 15 residues. Trimming stripped 1 base from V and 2 bases from J, with 12 bases between. The CDR3 DNA reads TGTGCCAGCAGCTTAGTTCCAGGGACAACCTACGAGCAGTACTTC. It translates to CASSLVPGTTYEQYF.

At least ten counts were recorded for this clonotype. The rearrangement links TRBV7-2 to TRBJ2-5, with D unclear. Germline CDR1 SGHTA, CDR2 FQGNSA. The V end was cut by 5 bases, the J end by 4 bases, with 8 bases between. The CDR3 is 12 residues long. The CDR3, as DNA: TGTGCCAGCAGCCCCGAGAGAGAGACCCAGTACTTC. This translates into CASSPERETQYF.

This clonotype has only a few counts. A read error may be the cause here, since a much bigger clone is one base away. The CDR3 region is CASSWDPGRNGYTF. The CDR3 coding sequence is TGCGCCAGCAGCTGGGACCCGGGGAGGAATGGCTACACCTTC. The V and J genes are TRBV5-1 and TRBJ1-2; maybe TRBD1 (5 bases). Trimming removed 3 bases at V and 6 bases at J, with 15 bases between. CDR1 is SGHRS and CDR2 is YFSETQ in the germline V gene. The CDR3 length is 14 residues. Drawing the rest from reference TRBV5-1 and TRBJ1-2, the complete variable domain is KAGVTQTPRYLIKTRGQQVTLSCSPISGHRSVSWYQQTPGQGLQFLFEYFSETQRNKGNFPGRFSGRQFSNSRSEMNVSTLELGDSALYLCASSWDPGRNGYTFGSGTRLTVV.